This passage covers 28 T cell receptor beta chains from one sample sequenced in a study of tumor-infiltrating lymphocytes in primary liver carcinoma. Investigators took RNA and DNA out together from about 19-30 mg of unsorted bulk tissue. Total RNA (roughly 550 ng) served as template for TCR beta cDNA synthesis primed by a constant-region primer. What produced the TCR beta libraries was three nested multiplex PCR rounds using slightly modified ARM-PCR. Both of the initial two PCR rounds ran for about 9 cycles and employed TRBV1-TRBV30 forward primers alongside a C-beta reverse primer. TCRdb processed the multiplex PCR reads anew with MiXCR; each CDR3 protein has one entry. The sample yields tens of thousands of distinct CDR3 sequences, around two thirds seen once. Source material: liver tumor tissue from sampling region 3. The sample's subset: tumor region T3, left-lateral pole. The origin of the receptors is a woman aged 25 to 39 with primary liver carcinoma and hepatitis B virus infection.

Remarks on this clonotype: Relative to the germline gene, one junction end is altered; a read error may explain this. The genes are TRBV28 and TRBJ1-1; D is unresolved. The germline V gene encodes CDR1 MDHEN and CDR2 SYDVKM. The CDR3 contains 13 residues. The CDR3 nucleotides are TGTGCCAGCAGGATTTACCCCAACATTGAAGCTTTCTTT. This encodes CASRIYPNIEAFF.

Regarding this clonotype: The conserved closing phenylalanine or tryptophan is absent in this CDR3, likely reflecting a read error. The chain uses TRBV4-2 and TRBJ2-1; D remains ambiguous. CDR3 length: 15 residues. Germline values: CDR1 LGHNA, CDR2 YNFKEQ. The CDR3 here is CISSQETQWANEQFL. The DNA of the CDR3 is TGTATCAGCAGCCAAGAGACGCAGTGGGCCAATGAGCAGTTCTTA.

Remarks on this clonotype: With a much larger clone just one base away, this may be a read error. The chain couples TRBV11-3 to TRBJ2-1, with 9 nucleotides matching TRBD2. The CDR3 sequence is 15 residues long. Looked up from germline, CDR1 is SGHNT and CDR2 is YENEEA. V trimming: 5 bases; J trimming: 10 bases; junction bases outside the gene matches: 12. CDR3 region: CASSVGSSGKLEQFF. The CDR3 region has the DNA TGTGCCAGCAGCGTAGGATCTAGCGGGAAGCTCGAGCAGTTCTTC.

As regards this clonotype: The junction shows a germline mismatch at one end, possibly a read error. The genes are TRBV11-2 and TRBJ2-3, with a possible D match to TRBD2 (5 bases). The CDR3 spans 13 residues. The germline gives CDR1 SGHAT, CDR2 FQNNGV. CDR3 amino acids: CASSLRRRNTQYF. The CDR3 DNA is TGTGCCAGCAGCCTGCGACGGAGGAATACACAGTATTTT.

Remarks on this clonotype: The conserved phenylalanine or tryptophan is not found at the CDR3 terminus, so this likely reflects a read error. The rearrangement links TRBV12-3 or TRBV12-4 to TRBJ1-2; 7 bases align to TRBD1. The CDR3 spans 13 residues. The CDR3 sequence is CDSSPRDSYGYTL. The DNA for the CDR3 is TGTGACAGTAGTCCCCGGGACAGCTATGGCTACACCCTC.

A word on this clonotype: The junction departs from the called germline gene at one end, perhaps through a read error. The gene calls are TRBV11-2 and TRBJ2-1; D ambiguous. The CDR3 is 13 amino acids. CDR1 and CDR2 from the germline V gene are SGHAT and FQNNGV. This CDR3 is CAISLLVTNEQFF. CDR3 DNA: TGTGCCATCAGCTTATTGGTTACAAATGAGCAGTTCTTC.

Worth noting for this clonotype: Germline and junction disagree at one end, which may indicate a read error. This chain uses TRBV28 with TRBJ1-3, with D unclear. Germline assignment: CDR1 MDHEN and CDR2 SYDVKM. This CDR3 contains 14 residues. CDR3 in amino acids: CASTEFMSGNTTYF. The CDR3 DNA sequence: TGTGCCAGCACTGAGTTTATGTCTGGAAACACCACATATTTT.

Comments on this clonotype: Mismatch with germline at one junction end may stem from a read error. The V and J genes are TRBV4-2 and TRBJ2-1; D call uncertain. CDR3 length: 18 residues. Germline assignment: CDR1 LGHNA and CDR2 YNFKEQ. The CDR3 loop is CASYQVVSVRSSYDEQFF. The CDR3, as DNA: TGTGCCAGCTACCAAGTAGTGAGCGTCCGAAGCTCCTACGATGAGCAGTTCTTC.

As to this clonotype: A much more abundant neighbour one base away suggests this may be a read error. V and J are TRBV7-9 and TRBJ2-7, with 7 bases aligning to TRBD2. The CDR3 runs 15 residues. From germline, CDR1 is SEHNR and CDR2 FQNEAQ (reference sequence). V was clipped by 3 bases and J by 2 bases; unmatched bases: 7. As DNA, the CDR3 is TGTGCCAGCAGCTTCCGGACTAGGAGCACCTACGAGCAGTACTTC. Translated, it gives CASSFRTRSTYEQYF. Together with reference TRBV7-9 and TRBJ2-7, the CDR3 gives the full variable domain: DTGVSQNPRHKITKRGQNVTFRCDPISEHNRLYWYRQTLGQGPEFLTYFQNEAQLEKSRLLSDRFSAERPKGSFSTLEIQRTEQGDSAMYLCASSFRTRSTYEQYFGPGTRLTVT.

This clonotype has just one count. The chain links TRBV5-4 to TRBJ2-1; D uncertain. Germline V gene lookup returns CDR1 SGHNT and CDR2 YYREEE (reference sequence). The CDR3 is 15 amino acids. The V end was cut by 6 bases, the J end by 3 bases, with 16 bases between. CDR3: CASNLDASSYNEQFF. The CDR3 bases are TGTGCCAGCAACCTGGATGCCAGCAGCTACAATGAGCAGTTCTTC.

This clonotype was seen a handful of times. The CDR3 DNA reads TGTGCCAGCAGCCAAGGGAACTATGGCTACACCTTC. Encoded protein: CASSQGNYGYTF. V gene TRBV3-1 combines with J gene TRBJ1-2; D ambiguous. The germline V gene has CDR1 LGHDT and CDR2 YNNKEL (reference sequence). The V and J ends lost 1 base and 2 bases respectively, with 2 bases between them. The CDR3 has 12 residues.

Notes on this clonotype: An end of the junction differs from the germline gene, which may be a read error. The chain has TRBV5-4 and TRBJ2-3, with D possibly matching TRBD2 (7 bases). Germline V lookup: CDR1 SGHNT, CDR2 YYREEE (reference sequence). CDR3 length: 18 amino acids. This CDR3 reads CASSNTAASGSRTDMQYF. The CDR3 DNA is TGTGCCAGCAGTAACACGGCGGCTAGCGGAAGTCGGACAGATATGCAGTATTTT. Full variable domain (missing parts from reference TRBV5-4 and TRBJ2-3): ETGVTQSPTHLIKTRGQQVTLRCSSQSGHNTVSWYQQALGQGPQFIFQYYREEENGRGNFPPRFSGLQFPNYSSELNVNALELDDSALYLCASSNTAASGSRTDMQYFGPGTRLTVL.

Notes on this clonotype: At one of its ends the junction is not consistent with the germline gene, which may arise from a read error. The chain is built from TRBV11-2 and TRBJ2-2; TRBD2 might be the D (5 bases). The germline gives CDR1 SGHAT, CDR2 FQNNGV. This CDR3 contains 16 residues. The CDR3 region is CASSPDPQLNTRELFF. The CDR3 DNA reads TGTGCCAGCAGCCCCGATCCCCAATTGAACACTAGGGAGTTGTTTTTT.

The chain employs TRBV6-5 and TRBJ1-2, with D perhaps matching TRBD1 (5 bases). The germline CDR1 and CDR2 sequences are MNHEY and SVGAGI. The CDR3 spans 13 residues. V lost 6 bases, J lost 10 bases, and 18 bases lay in between. The DNA of the CDR3 is TGTGCCAGCAGCACCAGGGAGAATCGTGACTACACCTTC. Its protein product is CASSTRENRDYTF.

Only one count was recorded for this clonotype. Compared with germline, one end of the junction differs, possibly owing to a read error. The chain employs TRBV4-3 and TRBJ2-2, with 13 bases aligning to TRBD2. Germline values: CDR1 LGHNA, CDR2 YSLEER. The CDR3 length is 19 residues. The CDR3 here is CASSVLAGGPRSNTRELFF. DNA of the CDR3: TGCGCCAGCAGTGTACTAGCGGGAGGGCCCCGTTCGAACACCCGGGAACTGTTTTTT.

With respect to this clonotype: Relative to the germline gene, one junction end is altered; a read error may explain this. This chain links TRBV4-3 with TRBJ2-1; unclear D gene. Germline V gene lookup returns CDR1 LGHNA and CDR2 YSLEER. The CDR3 has 14 residues. CDR3 DNA sequence: TGCGTCAGCAGCCACACAGAGCTGGTCAATGAGCACTTCTTC. Amino acid sequence: CVSSHTELVNEHFF.

With regard to this clonotype: One end of the junction is discordant with germline, which a read error may explain. The chain combines TRBV4-3 with TRBJ2-1; possibly TRBD2 for D (6 bases). Germline V gene sequence: CDR1 LGHNA, CDR2 YSLEER. This CDR3 has 16 residues. This CDR3 reads CASSQDAGSSYDEHFF. The DNA of the CDR3 is TGTGCCAGCAGCCAAGATGCGGGAAGCTCCTACGATGAGCACTTCTTC.

This clonotype came up many times. V gene TRBV11-3 combines with J gene TRBJ2-2, with D unresolved. V gave up 4 bases and J gave up 2 bases, with 14 bases separating them. Germline V gene data show CDR1 as SGHNT and CDR2 as YENEEA. The CDR3 is made up of 16 amino acids. For the CDR3, the DNA is TGTGCCAGCAGCTCCGCTACACTGGCCAACACCGGGGAGCTGTTTTTT. It yields the protein CASSSATLANTGELFF.

On this clonotype itself: The conserved final phenylalanine or tryptophan is absent from the CDR3, which likely points to a read error. The rearrangement links TRBV11-3 to TRBJ2-5, with a tentative D call TRBD1 (6 bases). CDR1 is SGHNT, CDR2 YENEEA, per germline. The CDR3 spans 15 residues. The CDR3 reads CASSPPGAYQETQYL. The CDR3 DNA reads TGTGCTAGCAGCCCACCAGGGGCCTACCAAGAGACCCAGTACCTC.

Remarks on this clonotype: A much larger clone lies one base from this, so it may be a read error. The gene calls are TRBV29-1 and TRBJ2-3; tentative D call: TRBD2 (6 bases). CDR1 is SQVTM and CDR2 is ANQGSEA in the germline V gene. The CDR3 loop spans 17 amino acids. V was trimmed by 4 bases and J by 5 bases, leaving 25 bases between them. The CDR3 sequence is CSVVGGVIQVRGDTQYF. The CDR3 DNA is TGCAGCGTTGTCGGGGGAGTGATTCAGGTCCGGGGAGATACGCAGTATTTT.

The sample holds a few counts of this clonotype. A much larger clonotype is one base distant, so this may be a read error. The chain employs TRBV11-2 and TRBJ2-7, with TRBD1 matching over 9 bases. Germline lookup yields CDR1 SGHAT and CDR2 FQNNGV. Trimming cost V 3 bases and J 7 bases; bases outside gene matches: 10. The CDR3 consists of 15 residues. CDR3 sequence: CASSFTPQGAGEQYF. CDR3 DNA sequence: TGTGCCAGCAGCTTCACCCCACAGGGGGCGGGGGAGCAGTACTTC.

With regard to this clonotype: A read error may account for a junction end that differs from germline. The genes are TRBV12-3 or TRBV12-4 and TRBJ2-5; TRBD1 matches at 8 bases. The CDR3 runs to 13 residues. Here the CDR3 DNA reads TGTGCCAGCAGTACGGACAGGGCCATGGCCCAATACTTC. Residues: CASSTDRAMAQYF.

A remark on this clonotype: This may come from a read error, since a much larger clone is one base off. The chain carries TRBV11-2 and TRBJ2-7, with D uncertain. The CDR3 is made up of 14 amino acids. The V end was cut by 1 base, the J end by 2 bases, with 9 bases between. The germline V gene encodes CDR1 SGHAT and CDR2 FQNNGV. CDR3 region: CASSLAVGTYEQYF. The CDR3 bases are TGTGCCAGCAGCTTAGCCGTGGGGACCTACGAGCAGTACTTC.

On this clonotype: Germline and junction disagree at one end, which may indicate a read error. V is TRBV10-3 and J is TRBJ2-5, with D tentatively TRBD1 (6 bases). CDR1 is ENHRY, CDR2 SYGVKD, per germline. CDR3 length: 13 amino acids. The CDR3 loop reads CAISGITGETQYF. CDR3 DNA: TGTGCCATTAGTGGGATAACAGGGGAGACCCAGTACTTC.

Here the CDR3 reads CSVDVGGVTEAFF. The CDR3 nucleotides read TGCAGCGTTGATGTAGGCGGGGTTACTGAAGCTTTCTTT. This rearrangement joins TRBV29-1 to TRBJ1-1; no clear D. CDR1 SQVTM and CDR2 ANQGSEA come from the germline V gene. Trimming cost V 3 bases and J 5 bases, with 13 bases left between them. The CDR3 loop spans 13 amino acids. The variable domain in full, completed from reference TRBV29-1 and TRBJ1-1, reads SAVISQKPSRDICQRGTSLTIQCQVDSQVTMMFWYRQQPGQSLTLIATANQGSEATYESGFVIDKFPISRPNLTFSTLTVSNMSPEDSSIYLCSVDVGGVTEAFFGQGTRLTVV.

Comment on this clonotype: One end of the junction does not line up with germline, which may come from a read error. The chain recombines TRBV7-3 with TRBJ2-7; D unresolved. There are 12 residues in the CDR3. The germline gives CDR1 SGHTA, CDR2 FQGTGA. The CDR3 here is CASSLRRNGDGF. The CDR3 DNA sequence: TGTGCCAGTAGCTTAAGGCGGAACGGTGACGGCTTC.

To note about this clonotype: The junction departs from the called germline gene at one end, perhaps through a read error. This rearrangement joins TRBV6-2 or TRBV6-3 to TRBJ2-7, with a possible D match to TRBD2 (5 bases). Germline lookup yields CDR1 MNHEY and CDR2 SVGEGT. The CDR3 consists of 17 residues. As DNA, the CDR3 is TGTGTCAGCAATCTTCGCTTAGCGCCAGAGAAGACTTACGAGAAGTACTTC. Residues: CVSNLRLAPEKTYEKYF.

Remarks on this clonotype: A much larger clone sits a single nucleotide away, making a read error possible. No DNA is shown, since the ends of the CDR3 on it are uncertain; the CDR3 is the one TCRdb lists. This sequence joins TRBV29-1 and TRBJ1-2. The CDR3 contains 14 residues when both ends are counted. The germline V gene encodes CDR1 SQVTM and CDR2 ANQGSEA. The CDR3 region is CRVARGTGARGYAF.